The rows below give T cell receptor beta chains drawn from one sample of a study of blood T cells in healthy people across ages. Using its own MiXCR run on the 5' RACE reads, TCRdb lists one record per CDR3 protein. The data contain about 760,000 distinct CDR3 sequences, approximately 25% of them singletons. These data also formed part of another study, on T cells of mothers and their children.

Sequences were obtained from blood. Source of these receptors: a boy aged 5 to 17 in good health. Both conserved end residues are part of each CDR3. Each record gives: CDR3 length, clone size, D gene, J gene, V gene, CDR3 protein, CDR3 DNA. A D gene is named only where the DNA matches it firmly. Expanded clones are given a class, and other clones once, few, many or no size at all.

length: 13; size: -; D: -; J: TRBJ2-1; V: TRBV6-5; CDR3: CASSYSKVNEQFF; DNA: TGTGCCAGCAGTTACTCGAAGGTGAATGAGCAGTTCTTC
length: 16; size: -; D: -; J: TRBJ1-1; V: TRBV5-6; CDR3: CASSLASSLSDTEAFF; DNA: TGTGCCAGCAGCTTGGCCTCGAGTCTTAGCGACACTGAAGCTTTCTTT
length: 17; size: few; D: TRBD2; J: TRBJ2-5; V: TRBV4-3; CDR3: CASSQETLAGSQETQYF; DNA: TGCGCCAGCAGCCAAGAGACCCTAGCGGGGTCACAAGAGACCCAGTACTTC
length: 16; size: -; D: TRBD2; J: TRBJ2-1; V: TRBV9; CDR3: CASSVVERGLYNEQFF; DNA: TGTGCCAGCAGCGTTGTAGAGCGGGGGCTCTACAATGAGCAGTTCTTC
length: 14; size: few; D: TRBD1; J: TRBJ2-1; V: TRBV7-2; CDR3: CASLEGQANNEQFF; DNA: TGTGCCAGCCTCGAGGGACAGGCTAACAATGAGCAGTTCTTC
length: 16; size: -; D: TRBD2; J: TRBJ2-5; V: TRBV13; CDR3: CASRTSSGGPQETQYF; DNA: TGTGCCAGCAGGACGTCTAGCGGGGGTCCCCAAGAGACCCAGTACTTC
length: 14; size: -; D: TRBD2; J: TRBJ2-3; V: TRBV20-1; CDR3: CSARRREEGDTQYF; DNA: TGCAGTGCTAGAAGGCGGGAGGAGGGAGATACGCAGTATTTT
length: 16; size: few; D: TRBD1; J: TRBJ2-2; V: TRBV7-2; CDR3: CASSSSPGQGGGELFF; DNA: TGTGCCAGCAGCTCAAGTCCGGGACAGGGGGGTGGGGAGCTGTTTTTT
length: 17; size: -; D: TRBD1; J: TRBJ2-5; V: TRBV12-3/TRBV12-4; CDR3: CASSLALRGQGQETQYF; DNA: TGTGCCAGCAGTTTAGCGTTGAGAGGACAGGGCCAAGAGACCCAGTACTTC
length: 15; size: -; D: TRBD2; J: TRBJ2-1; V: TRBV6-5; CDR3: CASSQGLTDYNEQFF; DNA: TGTGCCAGCAGTCAGGGACTAACCGATTACAATGAGCAGTTCTTC
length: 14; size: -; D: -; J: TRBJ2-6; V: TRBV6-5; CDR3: CASKILSGANVLTF; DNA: TGTGCCAGCAAGATACTCTCTGGGGCCAACGTCCTGACTTTC
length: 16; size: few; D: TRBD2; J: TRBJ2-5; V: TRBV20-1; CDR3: CSARDLTSGSEETQYF; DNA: TGCAGTGCTAGAGATCTCACTAGCGGGAGTGAAGAGACCCAGTACTTC
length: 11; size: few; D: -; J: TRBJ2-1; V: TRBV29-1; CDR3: CSVVPYNEQFF; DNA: TGCAGCGTTGTACCGTACAATGAGCAGTTCTTC
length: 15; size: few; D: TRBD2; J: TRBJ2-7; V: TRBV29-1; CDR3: CSVRGGEREAYEQYF; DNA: TGCAGCGTTCGGGGTGGGGAGCGGGAGGCTTACGAGCAGTACTTC
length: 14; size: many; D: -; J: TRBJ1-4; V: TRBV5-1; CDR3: CASSLGTSNEKLFF; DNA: TGCGCCAGCAGCTTGGGGACAAGTAATGAAAAACTGTTTTTT
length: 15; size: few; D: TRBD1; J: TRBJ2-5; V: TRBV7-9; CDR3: CASSGPGQGQETQYF; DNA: TGTGCCAGCTCAGGACCGGGACAGGGTCAAGAGACCCAGTACTTC
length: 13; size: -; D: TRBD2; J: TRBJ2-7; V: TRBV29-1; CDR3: CSVWRGGDYEQYF; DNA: TGCAGCGTATGGCGGGGGGGCGACTACGAGCAGTACTTC
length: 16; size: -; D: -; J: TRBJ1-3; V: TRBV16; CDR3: CASSQWATGIGNTIYF; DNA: TGTGCCAGCAGCCAATGGGCGACGGGGATTGGAAACACCATATATTTT
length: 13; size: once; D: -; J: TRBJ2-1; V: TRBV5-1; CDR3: CASSFGLNNEQFF; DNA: TGCGCCAGCAGCTTTGGACTTAACAATGAGCAGTTCTTC
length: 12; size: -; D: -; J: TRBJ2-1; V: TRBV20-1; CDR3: CSARDYRDQQFF; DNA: TGCAGTGCTAGAGATTACCGGGACCAGCAGTTCTTC
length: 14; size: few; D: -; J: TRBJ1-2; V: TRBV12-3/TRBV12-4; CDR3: CASSLATGWYGYTF; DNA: TGTGCCAGCAGTTTAGCCACAGGGTGGTATGGCTACACCTTC
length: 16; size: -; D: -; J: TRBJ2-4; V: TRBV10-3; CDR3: CAISVGTAGRQNIQYF; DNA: TGTGCCATCAGTGTTGGGACAGCGGGGAGGCAAAACATTCAGTACTTC
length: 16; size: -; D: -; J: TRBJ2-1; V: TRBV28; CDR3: CASSSPQGISYNEQFF; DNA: TGTGCCAGCAGTTCACCACAGGGAATCTCCTACAATGAGCAGTTCTTC
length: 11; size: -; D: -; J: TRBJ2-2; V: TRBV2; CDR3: CASSENGELFF; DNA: TGTGCCAGCAGTGAAAACGGGGAGCTGTTTTTT
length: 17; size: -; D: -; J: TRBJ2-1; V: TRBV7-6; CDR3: CASSVFGNGGTYNEQFF; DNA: -
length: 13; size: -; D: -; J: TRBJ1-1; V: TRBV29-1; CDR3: CSVTQKMGTEAFF; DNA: TGCAGCGTTACCCAAAAAATGGGGACTGAAGCTTTCTTT
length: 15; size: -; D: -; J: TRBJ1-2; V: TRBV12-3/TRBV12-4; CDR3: CASSFDGQSNYGYTF; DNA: TGTGCCAGCAGTTTCGACGGACAGAGTAACTATGGCTACACCTTC
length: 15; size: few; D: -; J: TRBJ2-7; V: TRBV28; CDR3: CASSLFGGSLYEQYF; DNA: TGTGCCAGCAGTTTATTTGGGGGCAGTTTATACGAGCAGTACTTC
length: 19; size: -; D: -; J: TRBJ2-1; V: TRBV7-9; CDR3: CASSLVASLPVIRDHEQFF; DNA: TGTGCCAGCAGCTTAGTCGCTAGCCTTCCCGTCATACGGGATCATGAGCAGTTCTTC
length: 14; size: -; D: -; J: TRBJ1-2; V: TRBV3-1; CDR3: CASSQIGQGFGYTF; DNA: TGTGCCAGCAGCCAAATCGGGCAGGGTTTTGGCTACACCTTC
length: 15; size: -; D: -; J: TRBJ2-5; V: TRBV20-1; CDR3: CSARGGVSRQETQYF; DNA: TGCAGTGCTAGGGGCGGTGTTAGTCGCCAAGAGACCCAGTACTTC
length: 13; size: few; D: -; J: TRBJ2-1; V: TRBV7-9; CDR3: CASSPGHDNEQFF; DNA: TGTGCCAGCAGCCCTGGGCATGACAATGAGCAGTTCTTC
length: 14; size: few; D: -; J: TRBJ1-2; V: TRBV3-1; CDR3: CASSQDPRNYGYTF; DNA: TGTGCCAGCAGCCAAGATCCCCGAAACTATGGCTACACCTTC
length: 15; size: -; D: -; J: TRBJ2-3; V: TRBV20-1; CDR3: CSAIVPGASTDTQYF; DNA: TGCAGTGCTATTGTCCCAGGAGCTAGCACAGATACGCAGTATTTT
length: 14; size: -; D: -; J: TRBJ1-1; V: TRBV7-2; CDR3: CASSLQGYGTEAFF; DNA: TGTGCCAGCAGCTTACAGGGTTATGGCACTGAAGCTTTCTTT
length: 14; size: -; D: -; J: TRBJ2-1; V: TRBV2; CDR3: CASTPREVYNEQFF; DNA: TGTGCCAGCACGCCGCGGGAAGTCTACAATGAGCAGTTCTTC
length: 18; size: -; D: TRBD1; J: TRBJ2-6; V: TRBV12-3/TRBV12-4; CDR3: CASSPGQGFYSGANVLTF; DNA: TGTGCCAGCAGTCCGGGACAGGGGTTCTACTCTGGGGCCAACGTCCTGACTTTC
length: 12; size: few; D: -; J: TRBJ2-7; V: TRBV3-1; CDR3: CASSRWQEEQYF; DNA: TGTGCCAGCAGCCGTTGGCAGGAGGAGCAGTACTTC
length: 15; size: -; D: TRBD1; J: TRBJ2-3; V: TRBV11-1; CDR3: CASSPRDRITDTQYF; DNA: TGTGCCAGCAGCCCCAGGGACAGAATCACAGATACGCAGTATTTT
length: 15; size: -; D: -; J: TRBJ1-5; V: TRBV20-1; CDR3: CSARVKGQFNQPQHF; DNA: TGCAGTGCTAGAGTGAAAGGACAGTTCAATCAGCCCCAGCATTTT
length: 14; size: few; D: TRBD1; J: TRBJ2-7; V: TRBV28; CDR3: CASSLLGGGFEQYF; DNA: TGTGCCAGCAGTTTATTAGGGGGCGGTTTCGAGCAGTACTTC